This entry describes one T cell receptor beta chain. V was trimmed by 7 bases and J by 3 bases, leaving 13 bases between them. Looked up from germline, CDR1 is MNHNS and CDR2 is SASEGT. The CDR3 spans 13 residues. For TCR beta, libraries came from iRepertoire HTBI primers and Arm-PCR of CDR3 regions. MiXCR was run by TCRdb on the multiplex PCR reads, yielding one entry per CDR3 protein. The table shows about 470,000 distinct CDR3 sequences, with around 20% occurring only once. The sample belongs to a study of regulatory T cells in long-lasting Graves disease. The time point denotes: persistent/refractory GD, antithyroid drugs over 5 years with positive TRAb. Researchers made the TCR library from RNA that was extracted from PBMCs.

The source was peripheral blood mononuclear cells (PBMCs), collected when the disease was refractory, from a patient treated with antithyroid drugs. The sequence was collected from a female donor with Graves disease. The rearrangement links TRBV6-1 to TRBJ2-7; D may correspond to TRBD1 or TRBD2 (5 bases each). The DNA of the CDR3 is TGTGCCAGCAACCCAGGGAGCCACTACGAGCAGTACTTC. Encoded protein: CASNPGSHYEQYF.